A selection of T cell receptor beta chains follows, all from one sample in a study of T cells in Graves' hyperthyroidism and ophthalmopathy. TCRdb fed the multiplex PCR reads into MiXCR, producing one record per CDR3 protein. The repertoire consists of 550,000 to 800,000 distinct CDR3 sequences, with roughly 17% occurring once and the leading ten covering 15%. Sequenced material: blood. These receptor sequences come from a man in his forties or fifties with Graves' hyperthyroidism. Both conserved end residues are part of each CDR3.

V gene: TRBV28
CDR3 protein: CASSFPGPAYEYF

V gene: TRBV6-4
CDR3 protein: CASSVGTGFGYYGYTF

V gene: TRBV5-1
CDR3 protein: CASSPDGPGNTEAFF

V gene: TRBV2
CDR3 protein: CASRATGHYEQYF

V gene: TRBV2
CDR3 protein: CASSERYTEETQYF

V gene: TRBV30
CDR3 protein: CAWNGLAGVKAGELFF

V gene: TRBV5-1
CDR3 protein: CASNQGYQNGELFF

V gene: TRBV28
CDR3 protein: CASSPGTGVRKMVNTEAFF

V gene: TRBV12-3/TRBV12-4
CDR3 protein: CASSFLAGGPDTQYF

V gene: TRBV20-1
CDR3 protein: CSANPPDNCEQYF

V gene: TRBV25-1
CDR3 protein: CASKVTDFTEAFF

V gene: TRBV27
CDR3 protein: CASRPEIAGGEQYF

V gene: TRBV28
CDR3 protein: CASSLQGQPAEAFF

V gene: TRBV20-1
CDR3 protein: CSAGTSGRIAYEQYF

V gene: TRBV27
CDR3 protein: CASSPLAGEETQYF

V gene: TRBV19
CDR3 protein: CASSADRLALETQYF

V gene: TRBV7-2
CDR3 protein: CASSIQGSAETQYF

V gene: TRBV30
CDR3 protein: CAWSTGANQPQHF

V gene: TRBV28
CDR3 protein: CASSSPRFYGYTF

V gene: TRBV20-1
CDR3 protein: CSASSPGDIYEQYF

V gene: TRBV5-1
CDR3 protein: CASSGGLAGPLQETQYF

V gene: TRBV7-9
CDR3 protein: CASSDSGRSDTQYF

V gene: TRBV6-1
CDR3 protein: CASSSRVNQPQHF

V gene: TRBV27
CDR3 protein: CASSLSSSGWYEQYF

V gene: TRBV18
CDR3 protein: CASSPVDRENYNEQFF

V gene: TRBV11-1
CDR3 protein: CASSNRVYETQYF

V gene: TRBV12-3/TRBV12-4
CDR3 protein: CASSLRQGAANEQYF

V gene: TRBV5-1
CDR3 protein: CASSNIIGPERAGELFF

V gene: TRBV12-3/TRBV12-4
CDR3 protein: CASRPGANQPQHF

V gene: TRBV2
CDR3 protein: CASSGQGQGEAFF

V gene: TRBV7-9
CDR3 protein: CASSYRDRYGNQPQHF

V gene: TRBV28
CDR3 protein: CASSSRRGGTEAFF

V gene: TRBV7-9
CDR3 protein: CASSPLDGRNTEAFF

V gene: TRBV4-2
CDR3 protein: CASSQDGGRYPGANVLTF

V gene: TRBV28
CDR3 protein: CASSTQGAGSNQPQHF

V gene: TRBV19
CDR3 protein: CASSIPNRGLNQPQHF

V gene: TRBV4-3
CDR3 protein: CASSPEINTGELFF

V gene: TRBV6-5
CDR3 protein: CASRERDSPLHF

V gene: TRBV28
CDR3 protein: CASSLGGGGEGYEQYF

V gene: TRBV19
CDR3 protein: CATEGSGTGGNEQFF

V gene: TRBV7-8
CDR3 protein: CASSPAWAESNGYTF

V gene: TRBV13
CDR3 protein: CASSLRGLSNNEQFF

V gene: TRBV5-1
CDR3 protein: CASSLAGDFEQFF

V gene: TRBV24-1
CDR3 protein: CATSPNSAGHATQYF

V gene: TRBV12-3/TRBV12-4
CDR3 protein: CASSTPSGIKVETQYF

V gene: TRBV5-6
CDR3 protein: CASSLILTGELFF

V gene: TRBV28
CDR3 protein: CASTELAVGAYEQYF

V gene: TRBV2
CDR3 protein: CASVRDRNTGELFF

V gene: TRBV6-5
CDR3 protein: CASSYSRESPLHF

V gene: TRBV28
CDR3 protein: CACNEGGTFYNEQFF

V gene: TRBV5-8
CDR3 protein: CATGGGAQQDTQYF

V gene: TRBV5-5
CDR3 protein: CASSPGTGGSDQPQHF